These 22 T cell receptor beta chains were all obtained from the same sample, sequenced in a study of technical replicates of blood from several donors. TCRdb's copy holds only in-frame clones and misses some; the assay was immunoSEQ multiplex PCR. Among more than 65,000 clones listed, 95% to 98% were seen once. Sequencing was done on a sample of T cells isolated from PBMCs. The receptors originated from a human donor in good health.

This chain's CDR3 is CASTGGGTGHTEAFF. CDR3 bases: TGTGCCAGCACTGGGGGCGGGACAGGCCACACTGAAGCTTTCTTT. The genes are TRBV6-5 and TRBJ1-1; TRBD1 aligns across 8 bases. The J segment lost 3 bases and the V segment lost 7 bases, leaving 10 bases of the junction unmatched. Germline V lookup: CDR1 MNHEY, CDR2 SVGAGI. The CDR3 runs to 15 residues.

The rearrangement joins TRBV2 to TRBJ2-5, with 14 positions matching TRBD2. V shed 5 bases and J 9 bases; nucleotides not matched to a gene: 8. This CDR3 is built from 15 residues. Germline-derived CDR1 and CDR2 are SNHLY and FYNNEI. The CDR3 DNA follows: TGTGCCAGCAGTTTCTTAGGGACTAGCGGGAGTCCCCAGTACTTC. Protein sequence: CASSFLGTSGSPQYF.

The V and J genes are TRBV7-3 and TRBJ2-2; D unresolved. The CDR3 totals 12 residues. V gave up 6 bases and J gave up 5 bases, with 7 bases separating them. Germline V gene data show CDR1 as SGHTA and CDR2 as FQGTGA. The CDR3 loop is CASRFATGELFF. The CDR3 DNA reads TGTGCCAGCAGGTTCGCGACCGGGGAGCTGTTTTTT.

The rearrangement joins TRBV6-5 to TRBJ2-7; 8 bases align to TRBD1. Trimming at V came to 6 bases and at J to 5 bases, leaving 9 bases not matched to a gene. The germline gives CDR1 MNHEY, CDR2 SVGAGI. The CDR3 totals 14 residues. The CDR3 DNA sequence: TGTGCCAGCAGCCGGGACAGGCCTCCGGACGAGCAGTACTTC. Its protein product is CASSRDRPPDEQYF.

The chain joins TRBV4-3 to TRBJ2-7, with 11 bases that match TRBD2. Germline CDR1 LGHNA, CDR2 YSLEER. V lost 0 bases, J lost 6 bases, and 4 bases stayed unmatched. The CDR3 runs 15 residues. The CDR3 is CASSQELAGVLEQYF. The CDR3 nucleotides read TGCGCCAGCAGCCAAGAACTAGCGGGAGTCCTCGAGCAGTACTTC.

Remarks on this clone: This CDR3 is also generated by other DNA sequences in the sample. J is TRBJ2-1 and V is TRBV27; no firm D call. The CDR3 is 12 residues long. CDR1 and CDR2 (germline): MNHEY, SMNVEV (reference sequence). The V and J ends lost 4 bases and 2 bases respectively, with 3 bases between them. CDR3 DNA sequence: TGTGCCAGCAGTTCCACCTACAATGAGCAGTTCTTC. Protein sequence: CASSSTYNEQFF.

This chain's CDR3 is CASSVVADYNEQFF. The CDR3 region has the DNA TGTGCCAGCAGCGTAGTTGCGGATTACAATGAGCAGTTCTTC. The chain employs TRBV9 and TRBJ2-1; D gene uncertain. The CDR3 runs 14 residues. In germline, CDR1 is SGDLS, CDR2 YYNGEE. The V gene lost 0 bases and the J gene lost 4 bases, with 8 bases spanning the gap.

Comments on this clone: This specimen includes other DNA sequences encoding the same CDR3. The V call is TRBV30, the J call TRBJ2-3; 9 nucleotides align to TRBD2. The CDR3 sequence is 14 residues long. V was pared by 2 bases and J by 1 base, with 1 base of the junction left unmatched. Germline CDR1 GTSNPN, CDR2 SVGIG (reference sequence). The CDR3 loop is CAWSRTSGTDTQYF. The CDR3 DNA sequence: TGTGCCTGGAGTCGGACTAGCGGCACAGATACGCAGTATTTT.

This rearrangement joins TRBV5-1 to TRBJ2-7, with 11 positions matching TRBD2. Germline V lookup: CDR1 SGHRS, CDR2 YFSETQ. V lost 4 bases to trimming and J lost 6 bases; unmatched junction nucleotides: 18. This CDR3 is built from 18 residues. The CDR3 bases are TGCGCCAGCAGCCGCTTAGCGGGAGGGCTCGGGGTCCCGAGCGAGCAGTACTTC. This sequence encodes CASSRLAGGLGVPSEQYF. The full variable domain, with the rest looked up from reference TRBV5-1 and TRBJ2-7, is KAGVTQTPRYLIKTRGQQVTLSCSPISGHRSVSWYQQTPGQGLQFLFEYFSETQRNKGNFPGRFSGRQFSNSRSEMNVSTLELGDSALYLCASSRLAGGLGVPSEQYFGPGTRLTVT.

The V gene is TRBV27, the J gene TRBJ2-7; 12 nucleotides align to TRBD2. The germline CDR1 and CDR2 sequences are MNHEY and SMNVEV (reference sequence). The CDR3 runs to 15 residues. Unmatched junction bases numbered 0, after V lost 3 bases and J lost 0 bases. CDR3: CASSLTSGSSYEQYF. DNA of the CDR3: TGTGCCAGCAGTTTGACTAGCGGGAGCTCCTACGAGCAGTACTTC.

The chain has TRBV10-3 and TRBJ2-7; unclear D gene. The CDR3 is 11 amino acids. Deletions cut 5 bases from V and 3 bases from J, with 5 bases between. The germline V gene has CDR1 ENHRY and CDR2 SYGVKD. CDR3 sequence reads: CAISNIYEQYF. The CDR3 region has the DNA TGTGCCATCAGTAATATCTACGAGCAGTACTTC.

The chain carries TRBV5-4 and TRBJ2-7; the match to TRBD1 covers 9 bases. CDR3 size: 15 residues. J lost 5 bases, V lost 0 bases, and 6 bases had no gene match. Germline V CDR1 and CDR2: SGHNT, YYREEE (reference sequence). CDR3 in DNA: TGTGCCAGCAGCTTGGAGAACAGGGGGCTCGACGAGCAGTACTTC. Its protein is CASSLENRGLDEQYF.

The rearrangement joins TRBV29-1 to TRBJ2-3; D is possibly TRBD2 (7 bases). Looked up from germline, CDR1 is SQVTM and CDR2 is ANQGSEA. The ends were cut back, 7 bases at V and 5 bases at J, with 19 bases in the middle. The CDR3 totals 14 residues. The DNA of the CDR3 is TGCAGCGCCGAGGGGGGGAGGTGGCGAGATACGCAGTATTTT. This sequence encodes CSAEGGRWRDTQYF.

The chain uses TRBV28 and TRBJ2-2; perhaps TRBD2 as D (7 bases). Per germline, CDR1 MDHEN and CDR2 SYDVKM. The CDR3 contains 19 residues. V lost 1 base, J lost 0 bases, and 18 bases lay in between. In DNA form, the CDR3 reads TGTGCCAGCAGTTTATTGGTCGGCGGGGGCCTTGCGAACACCGGGGAGCTGTTTTTT. It specifies CASSLLVGGGLANTGELFF.

The chain uses TRBV28 and TRBJ1-2; tentative D call: TRBD1 (5 bases). Germline-derived CDR1 and CDR2 are MDHEN and SYDVKM. Trimming removed 3 bases at V and 13 bases at J, with 12 bases between. The CDR3 sequence is 11 residues long. Here the CDR3 reads CASSFSGQGTF. The DNA of the CDR3 is TGTGCCAGCAGTTTTTCCGGCCAGGGCACCTTC.

This sequence joins TRBV6-1 and TRBJ1-2; the D gene is possibly TRBD1 (5 bases). Between the trimmed V and J ends, which lost 2 bases and 5 bases, there was a span of 18 bases. There are 16 residues in the CDR3. Germline V gives CDR1 MNHNS, CDR2 SASEGT. This CDR3 reads CASSELGGGVWYGYTF. The CDR3 coding sequence is TGTGCCAGCAGTGAATTGGGGGGGGGAGTATGGTATGGCTACACCTTC.

The chain couples TRBV19 to TRBJ1-5, with D perhaps matching TRBD1 (6 bases). The length of the CDR3 is 14 residues. Trimming shortened V by 3 bases and J by 4 bases, and 10 bases separated the two germline ends. The germline CDR1 and CDR2 sequences are LNHDA and SQIVND (reference sequence). The CDR3 protein is CASSIRDINQPQHF. DNA of the CDR3: TGTGCCAGTAGTATCCGGGACATTAATCAGCCCCAGCATTTT.

CDR3 in amino acids: CASSHLTTGGDYGYTF. CDR3 in DNA: TGTGCCAGCAGCCATCTGACAACGGGAGGAGACTATGGCTACACCTTC. The gene calls are TRBV14 and TRBJ1-2, with no clear D. Germline values: CDR1 SGHDN, CDR2 FVKESK. This CDR3 has 16 residues. Trimming pared 3 bases from V and 3 bases from J, leaving 17 bases between. Supplemented by reference TRBV14 and TRBJ1-2, the full variable domain reads EAGVTQFPSHSVIEKGQTVTLRCDPISGHDNLYWYRRVMGKEIKFLLHFVKESKQDESGMPNNRFLAERTGGTYSTLKVQPAELEDSGVYFCASSHLTTGGDYGYTFGSGTRLTVV.

The gene calls are TRBV7-2 and TRBJ2-5, with 13 bases aligning to TRBD2. The germline gives CDR1 SGHTA, CDR2 FQGNSA. V was clipped by 7 bases and J by 5 bases; unmatched bases: 10. The CDR3 runs 16 residues. The CDR3 loop reads CASTGLAGVRWETQYF. The CDR3 nucleotides are TGTGCCAGCACCGGACTAGCGGGAGTACGGTGGGAGACCCAGTACTTC.

V and J are TRBV5-4 and TRBJ2-1; D unclear. The germline V and J ends were trimmed by 3 bases and 2 bases, with 12 bases remaining between them. The CDR3 covers 15 residues. The germline CDR1 and CDR2 sequences are SGHNT and YYREEE (reference sequence). The DNA for the CDR3 is TGTGCCAGCAGCTCATCCCGACAAGCCTACAATGAGCAGTTCTTC. Its protein product is CASSSSRQAYNEQFF. The full variable domain, in which reference TRBV5-4 and TRBJ2-1 provide the parts outside the CDR3, is ETGVTQSPTHLIKTRGQQVTLRCSSQSGHNTVSWYQQALGQGPQFIFQYYREEENGRGNFPPRFSGLQFPNYSSELNVNALELDDSALYLCASSSSRQAYNEQFFGPGTRLTVL.

The chain carries TRBV7-3 and TRBJ1-1; tentative D call: TRBD1 (5 bases). The CDR3 contains 14 residues. Germline assignment: CDR1 SGHTA and CDR2 FQGTGA. V lost 5 bases, J lost 6 bases, and 16 bases lay in between. CDR3 protein: CASSPVQGTSEAFF. In nucleotides, the CDR3 is TGTGCCAGCAGCCCAGTCCAGGGCACCTCTGAAGCTTTCTTT. The whole variable domain, remainder taken from reference TRBV7-3 and TRBJ1-1, is GAGVSQTPSNKVTEKGKYVELRCDPISGHTALYWYRQSLGQGPEFLIYFQGTGAADDSGLPNDRFFAVRPEGSVSTLKIQRTERGDSAVYLCASSPVQGTSEAFFGQGTRLTVV.

The V call is TRBV5-6, the J call TRBJ2-7; weak D call: TRBD1 (6 bases). The CDR3 loop spans 12 amino acids. Trimming removed 2 bases at V and 3 bases at J, with 6 bases between. In germline, CDR1 is SGHDT, CDR2 YYEEEE. This chain's CDR3 is CASSLQGYEQYF. For the CDR3, the DNA is TGTGCCAGCAGCTTACAGGGCTACGAGCAGTACTTC.